This T cell receptor (beta chain) originates from a study of tumor and adjacent non-tumor tissue in lung cancer. Study information: Patients comprised over 9 adenocarcinoma, a couple of squamous cell carcinoma and 1 small cell lung cancer. General study points: Shorter survival was associated with higher TCR diversity in tumors.

Trimming removed 5 bases from V and 0 bases from J, with 14 bases in between. From germline, CDR1 is MNHEY and CDR2 SVGEGT. The CDR3 length is 17 residues. The template was RNA from unsorted bulk tissue. Turning to this clonotype: Its antigen is as yet unknown.

Three rounds of nested PCR, following a modified ARM-PCR protocol, produced the TCRbeta library. TCRdb used MiXCR to reprocess the multiplex PCR reads, holding one entry per CDR3 protein. The sample yields tens of thousands of distinct CDR3 sequences, 60% to 85% seen once. This rearrangement joins TRBV6-2 or TRBV6-3 to TRBJ2-6; D is ambiguous. Sequencing input: lung tumor tissue. This clonotype was obtained from a woman aged 45 to 65 with non-small cell lung cancer. This chain's CDR3 is CASSRSVAFSGANVLTF. The CDR3 DNA reads TGTGCCAGCAGTCGATCAGTGGCTTTCTCTGGGGCCAACGTCCTGACTTTC.